This TCR beta chain comes out of a study of OX40 agonist ivuxolimab in advanced cancers. Germline V gene data show CDR1 as SGHVS and CDR2 as FNYEAQ. V shed 5 bases and J shed 3 bases, with 11 bases lying between them. The CDR3 contains 14 residues. TCRdb's table, derived via immunoSEQ multiplex PCR, lists solely in-frame clones and lacks some. The data hold some 86,000 clones, with around nine tenths observed a single time. The chain recombines TRBV7-6 with TRBJ1-5; D is ambiguous. The input for sequencing was CD4+ or CD8+ T cells sorted from blood, taken in a trial of the OX40 agonist ivuxolimab. The clonotype comes from an adult with an advanced solid tumor such as melanoma, head and neck, liver or kidney cancer. The CDR3 loop is CASSPDPNNQPQHF. The CDR3, as DNA: TGTGCCAGCAGCCCCGACCCGAACAATCAGCCCCAGCATTTT.